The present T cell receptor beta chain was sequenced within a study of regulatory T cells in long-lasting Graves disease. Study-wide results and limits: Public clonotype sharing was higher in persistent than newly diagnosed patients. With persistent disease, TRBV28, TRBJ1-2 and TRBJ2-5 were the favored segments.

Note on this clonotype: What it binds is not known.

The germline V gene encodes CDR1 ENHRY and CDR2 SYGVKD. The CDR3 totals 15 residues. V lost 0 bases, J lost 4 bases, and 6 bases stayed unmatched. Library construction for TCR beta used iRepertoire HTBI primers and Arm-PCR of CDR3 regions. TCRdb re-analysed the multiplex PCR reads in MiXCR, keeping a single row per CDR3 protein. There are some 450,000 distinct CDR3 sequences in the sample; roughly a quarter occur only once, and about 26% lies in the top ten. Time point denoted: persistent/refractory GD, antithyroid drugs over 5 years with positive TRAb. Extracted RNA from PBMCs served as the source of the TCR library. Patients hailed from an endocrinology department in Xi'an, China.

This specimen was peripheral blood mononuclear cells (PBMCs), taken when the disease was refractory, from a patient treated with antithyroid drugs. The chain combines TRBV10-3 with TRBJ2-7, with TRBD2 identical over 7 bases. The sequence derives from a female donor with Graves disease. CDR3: CAISESGGRGYEQYF. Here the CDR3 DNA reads TGTGCCATCAGTGAGTCCGGCGGGAGAGGATACGAGCAGTACTTC.